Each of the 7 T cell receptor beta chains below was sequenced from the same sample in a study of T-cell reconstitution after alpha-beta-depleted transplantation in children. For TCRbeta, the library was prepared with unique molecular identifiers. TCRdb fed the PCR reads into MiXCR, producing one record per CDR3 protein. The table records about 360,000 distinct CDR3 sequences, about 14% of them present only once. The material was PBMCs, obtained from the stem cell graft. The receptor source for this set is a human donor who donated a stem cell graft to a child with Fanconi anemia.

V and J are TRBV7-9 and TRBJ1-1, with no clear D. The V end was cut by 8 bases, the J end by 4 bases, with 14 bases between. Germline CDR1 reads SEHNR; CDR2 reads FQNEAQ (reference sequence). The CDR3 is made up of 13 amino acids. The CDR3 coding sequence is TGTGCCAGCTCCAAAGGGAGGGCCACTGAAGCTTTCTTT. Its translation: CASSKGRATEAFF.

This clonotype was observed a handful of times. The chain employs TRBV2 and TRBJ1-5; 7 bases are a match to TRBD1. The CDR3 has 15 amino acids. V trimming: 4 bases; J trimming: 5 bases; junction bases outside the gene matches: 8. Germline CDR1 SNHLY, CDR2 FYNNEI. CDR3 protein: CASSVERTGYQPQHF. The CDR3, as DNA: TGTGCCAGCAGTGTTGAGCGGACAGGCTATCAGCCCCAGCATTTT.

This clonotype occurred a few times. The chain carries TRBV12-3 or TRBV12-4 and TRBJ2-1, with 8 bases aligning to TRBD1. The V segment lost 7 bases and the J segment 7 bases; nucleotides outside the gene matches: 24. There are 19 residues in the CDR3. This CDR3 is CASTPVRTGMNWLENEQFF. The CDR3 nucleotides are TGTGCCAGCACCCCCGTCCGGACAGGGATGAATTGGCTTGAGAATGAGCAGTTCTTC.

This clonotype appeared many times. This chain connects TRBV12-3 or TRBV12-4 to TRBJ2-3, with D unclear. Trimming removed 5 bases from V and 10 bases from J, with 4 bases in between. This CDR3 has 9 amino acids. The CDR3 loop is CASSPPQYF. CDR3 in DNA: TGTGCCAGCAGTCCTCCGCAGTATTTT.

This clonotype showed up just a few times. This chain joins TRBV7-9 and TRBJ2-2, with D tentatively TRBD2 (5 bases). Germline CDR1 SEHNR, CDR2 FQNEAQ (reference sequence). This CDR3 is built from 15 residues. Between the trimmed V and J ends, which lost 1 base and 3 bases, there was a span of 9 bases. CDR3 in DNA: TGTGCCAGCAGCTTAGAAGGACTGGACACCGGGGAGCTGTTTTTT. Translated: CASSLEGLDTGELFF. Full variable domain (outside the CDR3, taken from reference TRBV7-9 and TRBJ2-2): DTGVSQNPRHKITKRGQNVTFRCDPISEHNRLYWYRQTLGQGPEFLTYFQNEAQLEKSRLLSDRFSAERPKGSFSTLEIQRTEQGDSAMYLCASSLEGLDTGELFFGEGSRLTVL.

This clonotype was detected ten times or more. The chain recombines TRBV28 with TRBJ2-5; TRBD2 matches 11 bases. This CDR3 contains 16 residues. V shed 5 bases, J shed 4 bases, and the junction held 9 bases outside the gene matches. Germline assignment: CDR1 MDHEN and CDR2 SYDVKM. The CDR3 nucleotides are TGTGCCAGCAGTACGTTAGCGGGGGGGCTTCTAGAGACCCAGTACTTC. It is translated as CASSTLAGGLLETQYF.

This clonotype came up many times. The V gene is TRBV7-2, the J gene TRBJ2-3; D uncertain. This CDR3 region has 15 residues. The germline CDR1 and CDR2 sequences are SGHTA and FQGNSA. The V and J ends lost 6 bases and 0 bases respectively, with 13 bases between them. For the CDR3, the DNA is TGTGCCAGCAGTTCTCGAACCTCTAGCACAGATACGCAGTATTTT. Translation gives CASSSRTSSTDTQYF.